The 8 T cell receptor beta chains listed next were all sequenced from one sample in a study of graft-versus-host responses after intestinal transplantation. Repertoires were generated with immunoSEQ multiplex PCR, while TCRdb's copy carries only in-frame clones and drops some. The table includes just under 85,000 clones, about 91% detected once. Antigen specificity for these receptors is unknown. The starting material was unstimulated CD8+ T cells sorted from spleen or lymph node cells, obtained before transplant. The receptors stem from a human donor who was the organ donor for an intestinal transplant.

The J gene is TRBJ2-2, the V gene TRBV4-1; maybe TRBD1 (5 bases). Germline V gene data show CDR1 as MGHRA and CDR2 as YSYEKL. V gave up 0 bases and J gave up 8 bases, with 10 bases separating them. The length of the CDR3 is 14 residues. DNA of the CDR3: TGCGCCAGCAGCCAAGAAGTGTCAGGGGGGGAGCTGTTTTTT. Encoded protein: CASSQEVSGGELFF.

V and J are TRBV5-1 and TRBJ1-1; TRBD1 is a possible D gene (6 bases). The V and J ends lost 0 bases and 2 bases respectively, with 17 bases between them. Germline values: CDR1 SGHRS, CDR2 YFSETQ. CDR3 length: 17 amino acids. The CDR3 DNA sequence: TGCGCCAGCAGCTTGGCACCGAGGGACACAACTAACACTGAAGCTTTCTTT. Encoded protein: CASSLAPRDTTNTEAFF.

This chain joins TRBV6-5 and TRBJ2-1; D uncertain. Germline V gives CDR1 MNHEY, CDR2 SVGAGI. Deletions cut 4 bases from V and 3 bases from J, with 13 bases between. This CDR3 contains 15 residues. In DNA form, the CDR3 reads TGTGCCAGCAGTTTGGTGGACCCCGGCTACAATGAGCAGTTCTTC. This translates into CASSLVDPGYNEQFF.

The rearrangement uses TRBV4-2 and TRBJ2-1; D is perhaps TRBD1 (5 bases). V was clipped by 1 base and J by 4 bases, with 5 bases between them. The CDR3 runs 13 residues. Germline V CDR1 and CDR2: LGHNA, YNFKEQ. The CDR3 nucleotides are TGTGCCAGCAGCCAAGGGACATACAATGAGCAGTTCTTC. Encoded protein: CASSQGTYNEQFF.

CDR3 in amino acids: CASGGLAATGELFF. In DNA, the CDR3 is TGTGCCAGCGGGGGGCTAGCGGCAACCGGGGAGCTGTTTTTT. The chain uses TRBV6-5 and TRBJ2-2, with D possibly being TRBD2 (7 bases). The germline V gene encodes CDR1 MNHEY and CDR2 SVGAGI. Deletions cut 8 bases from V and 5 bases from J, with 15 bases between. The CDR3 loop spans 14 amino acids.

This sequence joins TRBV27 and TRBJ2-1; D is undetermined. The ends were cut back, 8 bases at V and 9 bases at J, with 14 bases in the middle. Germline lookup yields CDR1 MNHEY and CDR2 SMNVEV (reference sequence). The CDR3 has 12 residues. The CDR3 region is CASASNVGEQFF. Here the CDR3 DNA reads TGTGCCAGCGCCTCTAATGTGGGTGAGCAGTTCTTC.

This clone was counted once. The J gene is TRBJ2-3, the V gene TRBV6-6; TRBD1 might be the D (6 bases). Germline CDR1 and CDR2: MNHNY and SVGAGI (reference sequence). V dropped 0 bases and J dropped 4 bases, with 14 bases sitting between them. The CDR3 runs 16 residues. The chain's CDR3 is CASSYSIGSGADTQYF. The CDR3 DNA reads as TGTGCCAGCAGTTACTCGATTGGGTCAGGGGCAGATACGCAGTATTTT.

V and J are TRBV7-8 and TRBJ1-2; the match to TRBD1 covers 8 bases. Germline values: CDR1 SGHVS, CDR2 FQNEAQ. The CDR3 spans 14 residues. With V trimmed by 1 base and J by 8 bases, 6 bases remained unmatched. The CDR3 is CASSLGGTGGGYTF. DNA for the CDR3: TGTGCCAGCAGCTTAGGGGGGACAGGCGGCGGCTACACCTTC. The full variable domain, in which reference TRBV7-8 and TRBJ1-2 provide the parts outside the CDR3, is GAGVSQSPRYKVAKRGQDVALRCDPISGHVSLFWYQQALGQGPEFLTYFQNEAQLDKSGLPSDRFFAERPEGSVSTLKIQRTQQEDSAVYLCASSLGGTGGGYTFGSGTRLTVV.